Listed below are T cell receptor beta chains from one sample, sequenced in a study of shared clonotypes between healthy human individuals. The repertoire was sequenced with immunoSEQ multiplex PCR; TCRdb's copy has only in-frame clones and lacks some. This table holds over 300,000 clones, 87% found once. The sample taken for sequencing was memory CD8+ T cells sorted from blood. Every receptor here comes from a man between 18 and 35 years old in good health. CDR3s include the opening cysteine and the closing phenylalanine or tryptophan. The D gene is left open where the match is weak. Size is stated for part of the rows, as once, few or many counts, or as a class when the clone is expanded.

V gene: TRBV30
D gene: .
clone size: .
J gene: TRBJ2-5
CDR3 protein: CAWSAGSAIGETQYF
CDR3 DNA: TGTGCCTGGAGCGCAGGGTCGGCTATAGGAGAGACCCAGTACTTC

V gene: TRBV7-2
D gene: TRBD2
clone size: .
J gene: TRBJ2-7
CDR3 protein: CASSAGGAPPYEQYF
CDR3 DNA: TGTGCCAGCAGCGCGGGGGGCGCACCCCCCTACGAGCAGTACTTC

V gene: TRBV7-6
D gene: TRBD1
clone size: many
J gene: TRBJ1-1
CDR3 protein: CASSATGGNTEAFF
CDR3 DNA: TGTGCCAGCAGCGCGACAGGGGGGAACACTGAAGCTTTCTTT

V gene: TRBV4-3
D gene: .
clone size: .
J gene: TRBJ2-7
CDR3 protein: CASSQDLSDGISYEQYF
CDR3 DNA: TGCGCCAGCAGCCAAGACCTTTCGGACGGAATCTCCTACGAGCAGTACTTC

V gene: TRBV2
D gene: .
clone size: .
J gene: TRBJ2-6
CDR3 protein: CASSPQESGANVLTF
CDR3 DNA: TGTGCCAGCAGTCCACAAGAATCTGGGGCCAACGTCCTGACTTTC

V gene: TRBV6-5
D gene: .
clone size: few
J gene: TRBJ1-5
CDR3 protein: CASSYSIQSDQPQHF
CDR3 DNA: TGTGCCAGCAGTTACTCGATACAAAGCGATCAGCCCCAGCATTTT

V gene: TRBV6-5
D gene: TRBD2
clone size: .
J gene: TRBJ2-7
CDR3 protein: CASSWSGTSGSFEQYF
CDR3 DNA: TGTGCCAGCAGTTGGTCCGGGACTAGCGGGAGTTTCGAGCAGTACTTC

V gene: TRBV5-1
D gene: .
clone size: .
J gene: TRBJ2-1
CDR3 protein: CASSLLGGPPVSYNEQFF
CDR3 DNA: TGCGCCAGCAGCCTCCTGGGGGGTCCTCCCGTCTCCTACAATGAGCAGTTCTTC

V gene: TRBV6-4
D gene: TRBD1
clone size: .
J gene: TRBJ1-6
CDR3 protein: CASSDSGQANSPLHF
CDR3 DNA: TGTGCCAGCAGTGACTCCGGACAGGCTAATTCACCCCTCCACTTT

V gene: TRBV29-1
D gene: TRBD1
clone size: .
J gene: TRBJ2-3
CDR3 protein: CSVEGGQGLSTDTQYF
CDR3 DNA: TGCAGCGTTGAAGGGGGACAGGGCCTAAGCACAGATACGCAGTATTTT

V gene: TRBV7-9
D gene: .
clone size: medium-sized
J gene: TRBJ2-7
CDR3 protein: CASSANAGGEQYF
CDR3 DNA: TGTGCCAGCAGCGCCAACGCCGGGGGCGAGCAGTACTTC

V gene: TRBV11-2
D gene: .
clone size: .
J gene: TRBJ2-7
CDR3 protein: CASSLARAYEQYF
CDR3 DNA: TGTGCCAGCAGCTTAGCCAGAGCCTACGAGCAGTACTTC

V gene: TRBV28
D gene: .
clone size: .
J gene: TRBJ1-4
CDR3 protein: CASSLSQGREKLFF
CDR3 DNA: TGTGCCAGCAGTTTAAGCCAGGGCCGTGAAAAACTGTTTTTT

V gene: TRBV13
D gene: .
clone size: once
J gene: TRBJ1-1
CDR3 protein: CASSSPSRSTEAFF
CDR3 DNA: TGTGCCAGCAGCTCCCCTAGCAGGTCCACTGAAGCTTTCTTT